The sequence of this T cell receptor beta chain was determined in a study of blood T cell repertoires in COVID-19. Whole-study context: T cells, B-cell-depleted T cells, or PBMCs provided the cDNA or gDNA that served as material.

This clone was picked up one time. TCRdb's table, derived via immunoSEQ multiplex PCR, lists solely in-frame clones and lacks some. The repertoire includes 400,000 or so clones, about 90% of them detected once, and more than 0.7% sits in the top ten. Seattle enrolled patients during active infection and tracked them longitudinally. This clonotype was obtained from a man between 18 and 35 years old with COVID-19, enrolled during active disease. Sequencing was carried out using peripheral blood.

DNA for the CDR3: TGTGCCACAGGGGAAAAGAGCACTGAAGCTTTCTTT. It specifies CATGEKSTEAFF. The J gene is TRBJ1-1, the V gene TRBV5-4; D may be TRBD1 (6 bases). CDR1 is SGHNT, CDR2 YYREEE, per germline (reference sequence). The CDR3 runs to 12 residues. Trimming removed 9 bases from V and 4 bases from J, with 13 bases in between.